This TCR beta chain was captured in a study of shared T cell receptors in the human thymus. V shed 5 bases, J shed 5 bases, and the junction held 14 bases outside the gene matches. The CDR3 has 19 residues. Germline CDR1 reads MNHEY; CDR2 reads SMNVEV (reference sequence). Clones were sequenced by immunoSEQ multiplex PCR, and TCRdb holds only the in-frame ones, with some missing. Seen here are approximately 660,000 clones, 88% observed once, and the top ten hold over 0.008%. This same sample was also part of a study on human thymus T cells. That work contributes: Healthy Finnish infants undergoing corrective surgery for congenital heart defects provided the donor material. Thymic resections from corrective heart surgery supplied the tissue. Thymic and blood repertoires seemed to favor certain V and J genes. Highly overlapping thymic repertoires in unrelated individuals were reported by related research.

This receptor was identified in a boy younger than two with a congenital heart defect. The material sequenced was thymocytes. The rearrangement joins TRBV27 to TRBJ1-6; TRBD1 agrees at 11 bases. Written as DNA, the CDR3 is TGTGCCAGCAGTCAAAGGCCTAGGACAGGGGGCATCCATAATTCACCCCTCCACTTT. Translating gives CASSQRPRTGGIHNSPLHF.